This T cell receptor beta chain was captured by sequencing in a study of blood T cell repertoires in COVID-19. Study at large: Collection of acute and convalescent COVID-19 samples took place in the United States, Italy and Spain. The analysed material was cDNA or gDNA that came from T cells, B-cell-depleted T cells, or PBMCs.

Patients at the Seattle site were enrolled during active infection and followed longitudinally. In the authors' methods: Reference gene primer amplification in the assay estimated nucleated cell counts. The method was immunoSEQ multiplex PCR; TCRdb's version includes in-frame clones alone and lacks a portion of them. That table supplies the V and J calls and clone size; D and trimming were determined from the DNA. The table lists under 65,000 clones, more than 80% of them singletons. Germline lookup yields CDR1 SGHRS and CDR2 YFSETQ. V gave up 4 bases and J gave up 4 bases; unmatched junction bases: 2. CDR3 length equals 13 residues.

The specimen sequenced was peripheral blood. The sequence was obtained from a man aged 55 to 70 with COVID-19, enrolled during active disease. The chain has TRBV5-1 and TRBJ2-7; 10 bases match TRBD1. CDR3 sequence: CASSRDRGYEQYF. The CDR3 bases are TGCGCCAGCAGCCGGGACAGGGGATACGAGCAGTACTTC. Full variable domain (outside the CDR3, taken from reference TRBV5-1 and TRBJ2-7): KAGVTQTPRYLIKTRGQQVTLSCSPISGHRSVSWYQQTPGQGLQFLFEYFSETQRNKGNFPGRFSGRQFSNSRSEMNVSTLELGDSALYLCASSRDRGYEQYFGPGTRLTVT.